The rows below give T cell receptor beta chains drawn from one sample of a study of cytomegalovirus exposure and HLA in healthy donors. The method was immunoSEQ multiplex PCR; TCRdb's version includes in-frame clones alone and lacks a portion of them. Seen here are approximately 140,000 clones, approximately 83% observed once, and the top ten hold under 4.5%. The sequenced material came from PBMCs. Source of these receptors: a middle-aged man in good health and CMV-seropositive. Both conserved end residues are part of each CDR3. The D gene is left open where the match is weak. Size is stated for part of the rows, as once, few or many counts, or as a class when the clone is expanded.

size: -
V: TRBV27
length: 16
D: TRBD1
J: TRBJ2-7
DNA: TGTGCCAGCAGTGACCGGGACAGGGTCAAACGGGACGAGCAGTACTTC
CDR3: CASSDRDRVKRDEQYF

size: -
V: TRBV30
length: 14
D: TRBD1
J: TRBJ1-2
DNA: TGTGCCTGGAGTGTACACAGGGGGATCTATGGCTACACCTTC
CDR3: CAWSVHRGIYGYTF

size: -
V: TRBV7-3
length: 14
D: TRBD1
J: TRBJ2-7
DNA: TGTGCCAGCAGCCCCACAGGGGGTTCCTACGAGCAGTACTTC
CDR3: CASSPTGGSYEQYF

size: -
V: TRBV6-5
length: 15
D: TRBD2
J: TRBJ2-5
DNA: TGTGCCAGCAGGGGCGGACTAGCGGGAGCAGAGACCCAGTACTTC
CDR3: CASRGGLAGAETQYF

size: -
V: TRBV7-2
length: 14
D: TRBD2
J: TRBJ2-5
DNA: TGTGCCAGCAGCTTAGCGACTAGCCTGGAGACCCAGTACTTC
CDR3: CASSLATSLETQYF

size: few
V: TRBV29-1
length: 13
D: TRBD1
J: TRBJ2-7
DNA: TGCAGCGTACTACGGGACAGCTCCTACGAGCAGTACTTC
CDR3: CSVLRDSSYEQYF

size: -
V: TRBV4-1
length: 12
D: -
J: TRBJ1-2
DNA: TGCGCCAGCAGCCAGGAGCACTATGGCTACACCTTC
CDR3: CASSQEHYGYTF

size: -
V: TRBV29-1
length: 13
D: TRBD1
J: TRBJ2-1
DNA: TGCAGCGGTGCACGGACAGGGAATTTTGAGCAGCTCTTC
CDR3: CSGARTGNFEQLF

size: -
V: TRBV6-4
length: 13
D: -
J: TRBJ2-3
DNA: TGTGCCAGCAGTGCTACCCAGGGAGGTACGCAGTATTTT
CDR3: CASSATQGGTQYF

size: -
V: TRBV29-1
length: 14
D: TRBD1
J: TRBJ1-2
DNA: TGCAGCGCCCGAGGACAGGGGGCGACCTATGGCTACACCTTC
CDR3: CSARGQGATYGYTF

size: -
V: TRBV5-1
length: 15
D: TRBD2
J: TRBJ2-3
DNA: TGCGCCAGCAGAGCACTAGCGGGGGAGGCAGATACGCAGTATTTT
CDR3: CASRALAGEADTQYF

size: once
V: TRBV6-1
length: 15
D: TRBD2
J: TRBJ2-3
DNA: TGTGCCAGCAGCCCTAGCGGGGGGTATACAGATACGCAGTATTTT
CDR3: CASSPSGGYTDTQYF

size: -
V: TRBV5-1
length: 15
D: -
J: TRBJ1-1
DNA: TGCGCCAGCAGCTTATTACAGTCTATGAACACTGAAGCTTTCTTT
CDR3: CASSLLQSMNTEAFF

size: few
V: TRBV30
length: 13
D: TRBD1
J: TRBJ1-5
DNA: TGTGCCTGGGCTCCAGGGGGTTGGCAGCCCCAGCATTTT
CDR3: CAWAPGGWQPQHF

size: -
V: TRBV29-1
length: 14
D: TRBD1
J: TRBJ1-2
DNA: TGCAGCGTTGGGATGGGACAGGGTATCGATGGCTACACCTTC
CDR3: CSVGMGQGIDGYTF

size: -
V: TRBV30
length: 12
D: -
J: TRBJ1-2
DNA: TGTGCCTGCCTACAGGACGTCTATGGCTACACCTTC
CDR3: CACLQDVYGYTF

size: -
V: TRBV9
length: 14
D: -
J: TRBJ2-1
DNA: TGTGCCAGCAGCGTAGGCTACGCCTACAATGAGCAGTTCTTC
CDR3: CASSVGYAYNEQFF

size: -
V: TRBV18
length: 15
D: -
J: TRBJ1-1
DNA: TGTGCCAGCTCACCGGGGGGGGGCAGGAACACTGAAGCTTTCTTT
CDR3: CASSPGGGRNTEAFF

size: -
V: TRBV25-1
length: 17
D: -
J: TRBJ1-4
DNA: TGTGCCAGCAGTTCTTACTCCCAGGCGGGGGATAATGAAAAACTGTTTTTT
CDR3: CASSSYSQAGDNEKLFF

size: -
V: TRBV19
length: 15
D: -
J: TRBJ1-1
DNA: TGTGCCAGTAGTATAGAGGCCAGGGGCCGGGGAAAAGCTTTCTTT
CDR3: CASSIEARGRGKAFF

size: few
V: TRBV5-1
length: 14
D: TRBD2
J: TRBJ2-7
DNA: TGCGCCAGCAGCGGGACTAGCGGGAGCCGCGAGCAGTACTTC
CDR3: CASSGTSGSREQYF

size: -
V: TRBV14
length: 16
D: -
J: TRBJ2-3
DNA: TGTGCCAGCAGCCAAGCCTCCGTCCTCAGCACAGATACGCAGTATTTT
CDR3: CASSQASVLSTDTQYF

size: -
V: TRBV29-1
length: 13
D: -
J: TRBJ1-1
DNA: TGCAGCGTTACCCCCCCACTGCCCACTGAAGCTTTCTTT
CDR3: CSVTPPLPTEAFF

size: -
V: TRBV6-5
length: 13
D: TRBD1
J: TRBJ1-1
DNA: TGTGCCGGCGGACAGGCGGTGAACACTGAAGCTTTCTTT
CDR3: CAGGQAVNTEAFF

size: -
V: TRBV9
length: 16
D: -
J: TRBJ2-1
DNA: TGTGCCAGCAGCGTAGCCCGAGGTAGGCGAGGAGATGAGCAGTTCTTC
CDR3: CASSVARGRRGDEQFF